This T cell receptor beta chain was documented in a study of tumor-infiltrating lymphocytes in primary liver carcinoma (dated by TCRdb to about 2017). Study-wide context: Surgical resection was performed in China between late 2015 and early 2016 on four to six patients with histopathologically diagnosed primary liver carcinoma. Technical replicate repertoires showed high reproducibility, with mean shared-clone rates approximately 0.9 and correlation coefficients above 0.98. A total of about 35 specimens from 5 patients, comprising 25 or so tumor regions, 5 adjacent noncancerous liver tissues and 5 peripheral blood samples, were covered by TCRbeta repertoire sequencing. For each liver tumor, the study sampled five regions along with adjacent normal tissue and blood, and applied TCRbeta repertoire sequencing, expression microarrays and whole-exome sequencing. Of the five patients (three men and two women, aged 30 to 69 years), four had hepatocellular carcinoma and one had combined HCC and intrahepatic cholangiocarcinoma. Tumors of the five patients were stage T1-T3 N0M0 with maximum diameters of roughly 4 to 11 cm. Each sample produced roughly 3.5 to 7.5 million productive TCRbeta reads, and read depth showed no significant difference between tissue types. The paper as a whole reports these results and caveats: Only 4 or 5 patients were included in the study, and the authors note that the findings should be validated in a larger study. Only the TCR beta chain was sequenced, which likely underestimates true repertoire diversity because unpaired alpha chains were not captured. A significantly larger repertoire fraction was made up by the top 250 clones in tumors than in blood (p = 0.039). Comparison of CD4+ and CD8+ T cell repertoires was precluded by the use of bulk unsorted samples. Consistent with antigen-driven expansion, pairs of tumor regions showed higher repertoire overlap (mean roughly 35%) than either tumor-adjacent pairs (approximately 17%) or tumor-blood pairs (roughly 15%).

Germline trimming: 6 bases from V, 5 bases from J; junction bases outside gene matches: 7. CDR1 and CDR2 were assigned from the germline V gene as MNHEY and SVGAGI. The CDR3 starts with the cysteine, ends with the phenylalanine, and has 15 residues. Only the CDR3 DNA stays, 45 bases, in frame from base 1. RNA from unsorted whole blood was extracted with TRIzol reagent, and germline DNA was obtained with the DNeasy Blood & Tissue kit. At the time of sampling, the patients were treatment-naive and had chronic HBV infection. About 3.7 milliliters of peripheral blood were collected into K2EDTA tubes before surgery. TCRbeta-specific cDNA was reverse-transcribed from around 0.45 ug total RNA using a constant-region primer and ProtoScript II reverse transcriptase. TCRbeta libraries were built with three nested multiplex PCR rounds, a slightly modified ARM-PCR procedure. Multiplex TRBV1-TRBV30 forward primers and a Cbeta reverse primer were used in the first two PCR rounds, each of which was run for around 10 cycles. A final 25-cycle PCR with Deep VentR polymerase added sample barcodes and Illumina adapters. Before sequencing, amplicons of 200-500 bp were purified from gel using a QIAquick gel extraction kit. The TCRbeta amplicons were sequenced with 250-bp paired-end reads on an Illumina HiSeq 2500. As for the original processing: Quality trimming of reads was performed with Trimmomatic v0.33, and paired reads were merged with FLASH v1.2.11 so that full CDR3 sequences could be recovered. V, D and J germline segments were assigned to the rearranged TCRbeta sequences using MiGEC v1.2.1b. VDJtools v1.0.0 computed clonotype statistics and Shannon-Wiener diversity indices. To cut down on sampling bias, every analysis after diversity analysis relied on just the 250 most abundant clonotypes from each sample. TCRdb took the public reads, trimmed them with fastp at Q25, ran MiXCR for clone calling and kept in-frame beta chains. A single entry per CDR3 protein holds the most common genes and DNA from its merged rows. The V and J calls follow TCRdb's processing rather than the paper's. The sample includes 150,000 to 200,000 distinct CDR3 sequences, with 50% to 75% observed a single time. Around three quarters of the sample comes from the top ten.

The sample holds one count of this clonotype. Its antigen remains undetermined. One base away there is no much larger clone; base qualities are not given. A single read constitutes weak evidence. This TCR was recovered from a man aged 35-49 years with primary liver carcinoma and hepatitis B virus infection. Recombination joined TRBV6-5 with TRBJ2-3; 11 junctional bases match TRBD2. Sequenced sample: peripheral blood. This receptor has the CDR3 CASSYSGRARDTQYF. The bases read TGTGCCAGCAGCTATAGCGGGAGGGCCAGAGATACGCAGTATTTT.